Sequencing of this T cell receptor beta chain was carried out in a study of memory CD4+ T cells and cytomegalovirus serostatus. On the study more broadly: This sample comes from healthy Belgian adults, roughly 9 CMV seropositive, approximately 25 seronegative.

With regard to this clone: Its cognate antigen is unknown.

Study conclusions and caveats: Median bootstrapped AUC for CMV status was approximately 0.96 originally, around 0.91 US-trained. Of 150 to 200 reported CMV TCRbeta sequences, under 70 were found in memory CD4+ repertoires.

The sort gate was single viable CD3+CD4+CD8-CD45RO+ cells for memory CD4+ T cells. Methods used by the authors: After removing out-of-frame reads, millions of distinct TCRbeta sequences remained. The table came from immunoSEQ multiplex PCR; TCRdb's copy has only in-frame clones and leaves some out. The D gene and trimming were derived from the DNA, and the V and J assignments and clone size from that table. The sample has tens of thousands of clones, around 80% seen once. This clonotype was obtained from an adult in good health and CMV-seronegative. Sequencing used memory CD4+ T cells from blood.

The CDR3 protein is CASRPPAGDGYTF. DNA of the CDR3: TGTGCCAGCAGGCCACCTGCAGGGGATGGCTACACCTTC. The V gene is TRBV28, the J gene TRBJ1-2; the D gene is possibly TRBD1 (6 bases). The CDR3 is 13 amino acids. V was shortened by 6 bases and J by 6 bases, with 14 bases between the two germline ends. Germline V gene sequence: CDR1 MDHEN, CDR2 SYDVKM.